A single sample is the source of the 27 T cell receptor beta chains below, sequenced in a study of T cells and Merkel cell carcinoma outcomes. TCRdb's table, derived via immunoSEQ multiplex PCR, lists solely in-frame clones and lacks some. This table has about 270 clones, approximately 95% appearing once. Specimen: tumor tissue from Merkel cell carcinoma. Receptors originate from a human donor with Merkel cell carcinoma.

As to this clone: A read error may account for a junction end that differs from germline. The rearrangement uses TRBV5-1 and TRBJ1-1; 7 bases agree with TRBD1. Germline CDR1 and CDR2: SGHRS and YFSETQ. The CDR3 sequence is 16 residues long. CDR3 DNA: TGCGCCAGCAGCTTGGGATTGGGGACAGAGGAAACTGATGCTTTCTTT. It yields the protein CASSLGLGTEETDAFF.

This chain joins TRBV18 and TRBJ1-5; D is perhaps TRBD1 (6 bases). The CDR3 spans 13 residues. CDR1 is KGHSH, CDR2 LQKENI, per germline. V gave up 3 bases and J gave up 5 bases, with 8 bases separating them. The CDR3 bases are TGTGCCAGCTCACCGGCAGGGGATCAGCCCCAGCATTTT. Translated: CASSPAGDQPQHF.

J is TRBJ1-2 and V is TRBV29-1, with D possibly being TRBD1 (5 bases). The CDR3 runs to 12 residues. Germline-derived CDR1 and CDR2 are SQVTM and ANQGSEA. V was pared by 2 bases and J by 8 bases, with 12 bases between. The CDR3 is CSVERGGPGYTF. CDR3 bases: TGCAGCGTTGAACGGGGCGGGCCCGGCTACACCTTC.

This clone was recorded only once. The chain uses TRBV5-1 and TRBJ1-1, with a weak D call TRBD1 (5 bases). CDR1 SGHRS and CDR2 YFSETQ come from the germline V gene. The CDR3 sequence is 13 residues long. Deletions cut 5 bases from V and 1 base from J, with 9 bases between. The CDR3 DNA is TGCGCCAGCAGGAACACAGGGAACACTGAAGCTTTCTTT. Amino acids: CASRNTGNTEAFF.

The chain joins TRBV13 to TRBJ2-1, with TRBD1 as a possible D gene (6 bases). The ends were cut back, 3 bases at V and 8 bases at J, with 14 bases in the middle. CDR1 and CDR2 (germline): PRHDT, FYEKMQ (reference sequence). The CDR3 is 14 residues long. CDR3 loop: CASSFLRPGDEQFF. CDR3 DNA sequence: TGTGCCAGCAGCTTTTTAAGGCCAGGGGATGAGCAGTTCTTC.

The chain recombines TRBV7-9 with TRBJ2-3; D is perhaps TRBD1 or TRBD2 (5 bases each). V lost 5 bases, J lost 7 bases, and 13 bases lay in between. The CDR3 sequence is 13 residues long. CDR1 is SEHNR, CDR2 FQNEAQ, per germline (reference sequence). The DNA of the CDR3 is TGTGCCAGCAGCCCTAGGGACGCTTATACGCAGTATTTT. Protein sequence: CASSPRDAYTQYF.

The rearrangement joins TRBV4-2 to TRBJ2-3; tentative D call: TRBD2 (7 bases). Germline V gives CDR1 LGHNA, CDR2 YNFKEQ. V lost 3 bases to trimming and J lost 2 bases, with 27 bases between them. CDR3 length: 20 amino acids. In DNA, the CDR3 is TGTGCCAGCAGCCAGAAGCCTGGGGCGGGGGCCGGGCGGTACACAGATACGCAGTATTTT. Its protein is CASSQKPGAGAGRYTDTQYF.

The V call is TRBV27, the J call TRBJ1-3; no firm D call. The germline CDR1 and CDR2 sequences are MNHEY and SMNVEV (reference sequence). The CDR3 contains 16 residues. V shed 0 bases and J shed 0 bases, with 9 bases lying between them. DNA of the CDR3: TGTGCCAGCAGTTTATCCCACCCCCTCTCTGGAAACACCATATATTTT. It codes for CASSLSHPLSGNTIYF.

The genes are TRBV5-1 and TRBJ1-1, with D hard to call. Germline lookup yields CDR1 SGHRS and CDR2 YFSETQ. CDR3 length: 13 residues. Trimming left V 0 bases short and J 3 bases short, with 6 bases between. As DNA, the CDR3 is TGCGCCAGCAGCTTGGCCGGAGACACTGAAGCTTTCTTT. Its translation is CASSLAGDTEAFF. The whole variable domain, remainder taken from reference TRBV5-1 and TRBJ1-1, is KAGVTQTPRYLIKTRGQQVTLSCSPISGHRSVSWYQQTPGQGLQFLFEYFSETQRNKGNFPGRFSGRQFSNSRSEMNVSTLELGDSALYLCASSLAGDTEAFFGQGTRLTVV.

The chain has TRBV4-1 and TRBJ2-4; 11 bases align to TRBD2. Germline V lookup: CDR1 MGHRA, CDR2 YSYEKL. The CDR3 has 19 amino acids. With 0 bases clipped from V and 4 bases from J, the junction kept 11 bases outside the gene matches. CDR3 protein: CASSQEVAGGGTRKNIQYF. The CDR3 DNA reads TGCGCCAGCAGCCAAGAGGTAGCGGGAGGGGGGACGCGGAAAAACATTCAGTACTTC.

This clone appeared a few times. The chain links TRBV9 to TRBJ1-2; TRBD1 matches at 9 bases. V shed 3 bases, J shed 6 bases, and the junction held 6 bases outside the gene matches. Germline lookup yields CDR1 SGDLS and CDR2 YYNGEE. The CDR3 consists of 14 residues. The CDR3 here is CASSASQGANGYTF. CDR3 nucleotides: TGTGCCAGCAGCGCCTCACAGGGGGCGAATGGCTACACCTTC.

This rearrangement joins TRBV9 to TRBJ1-1; D not resolved. The germline gives CDR1 SGDLS, CDR2 YYNGEE. The CDR3 extends over 14 amino acids. The ends were cut back, 4 bases at V and 1 base at J, with 11 bases in the middle. The CDR3 reads CASSTQEGNTEAFF. As DNA, the CDR3 is TGTGCCAGCAGCACCCAGGAGGGGAACACTGAAGCTTTCTTT.

This sequence joins TRBV9 and TRBJ2-7; 10 bases map to TRBD1. CDR1 SGDLS and CDR2 YYNGEE come from the germline V gene. This CDR3 contains 15 residues. V shed 0 bases and J 4 bases; nucleotides not matched to a gene: 4. The CDR3 loop reads CASSVGPGQGYEQYF. The CDR3 coding sequence is TGTGCCAGCAGCGTAGGCCCGGGACAGGGGTACGAGCAGTACTTC.

V gene TRBV4-1 combines with J gene TRBJ2-7, with 7 nucleotides matching TRBD1. V shed 4 bases and J 6 bases; nucleotides not matched to a gene: 9. Germline V gives CDR1 MGHRA, CDR2 YSYEKL. The CDR3 covers 14 residues. The CDR3 DNA is TGCGCCAGCAGCCCTGGGACAGAGTCGCGCGAGCAGTACTTC. Translated: CASSPGTESREQYF.

This clone was seen a handful of times. V is TRBV19 and J is TRBJ2-6; TRBD1 or TRBD2 may be the D gene (5 bases each). Per the germline V gene, CDR1 is LNHDA and CDR2 is SQIVND (reference sequence). CDR3 size: 14 residues. V dropped 5 bases and J dropped 4 bases, with 9 bases sitting between them. This CDR3 reads CASSPGQGANVLTF. CDR3 coding DNA: TGTGCCAGTAGTCCGGGGCAGGGGGCCAACGTCCTGACTTTC.

In its sample, this clone was seen once. The chain is built from TRBV4-1 and TRBJ2-7; D remains ambiguous. Deletions cut 2 bases from V and 3 bases from J, with 14 bases between. Looked up from germline, CDR1 is MGHRA and CDR2 is YSYEKL. This CDR3 region has 15 residues. Here the CDR3 DNA reads TGCGCCAGCAGCCAAAGTTGGACGCAGAACTACGAGCAGTACTTC. It translates to CASSQSWTQNYEQYF.

This chain connects TRBV27 to TRBJ2-1; possibly TRBD2 for D (6 bases). Between the trimmed V and J ends, which lost 6 bases and 7 bases, there was a span of 13 bases. Germline loops: CDR1 MNHEY, CDR2 SMNVEV (reference sequence). CDR3 size: 13 residues. This chain's CDR3 is CASRLMGGNEQFF. The CDR3 DNA is TGTGCCAGCAGACTCATGGGGGGAAATGAGCAGTTCTTC.

The chain has TRBV11-1 and TRBJ2-1; tentatively, D is TRBD1 (6 bases). The CDR3 has 16 amino acids. Germline V gene lookup returns CDR1 SGHAT and CDR2 FQDESV (reference sequence). The ends were cut back, 1 base at V and 12 bases at J, with 22 bases in the middle. CDR3 nucleotides: TGTGCCAGCAGCTTAGGCTACGTACAGGGAAATGGTCCGCAGTTCTTC. Its translation: CASSLGYVQGNGPQFF.

The chain recombines TRBV5-1 with TRBJ1-2; a possible D gene is TRBD1 (6 bases). This CDR3 has 13 amino acids. V lost 5 bases and J lost 6, with 14 bases in between. CDR1 and CDR2 (germline): SGHRS, YFSETQ. CDR3 in amino acids: CASSFGQPDGYTF. The DNA of the CDR3 is TGCGCCAGCAGTTTCGGACAGCCTGATGGCTACACCTTC.

A single count supports this clone. The gene calls are TRBV28 and TRBJ1-4; TRBD1 aligns across 11 bases. The germline CDR1 and CDR2 sequences are MDHEN and SYDVKM. The V gene end was trimmed by 11 bases and the J gene end by 8 bases; junction bases not matched to a gene: 4. The CDR3 sequence is 12 residues long. Here the CDR3 DNA reads TGTGCCTTGGGACAGGGGGAGGAAAAACTGTTTTTT. This sequence encodes CALGQGEEKLFF.

This clone was picked up a small number of times. The chain couples TRBV9 to TRBJ1-2, with TRBD1 as a possible D gene (5 bases). This CDR3 has 15 residues. Germline V gene lookup returns CDR1 SGDLS and CDR2 YYNGEE. V lost 0 bases, J lost 4 bases, and 13 bases lay in between. CDR3 in amino acids: CASSVVEKGSYGYTF. CDR3 nucleotides: TGTGCCAGCAGCGTAGTAGAAAAGGGGAGCTATGGCTACACCTTC.

About this clone itself: The junction and the germline gene differ at one end; a read error may be behind it. The chain recombines TRBV10-1 with TRBJ2-2; the D gene could be TRBD1 or TRBD2 (5 bases each). The V gene's germline CDR1 is WNHNN and CDR2 SYGVQD (reference sequence). The CDR3 is 16 residues long. The CDR3 reads CASSDSGRANTGELFF. The CDR3 nucleotides are TGCGCCAGCAGTGACTCGGGCAGGGCGAACACCGGGGAACTGTTTTTT.

J is TRBJ2-7 and V is TRBV20-1; no clear D. This CDR3 region has 11 residues. V was cut by 5 bases and J by 2 bases, with 7 bases left in between. The germline gives CDR1 DFQATT, CDR2 SNEGSKA (reference sequence). The CDR3 DNA reads as TGCAGTGCTCACACCCCCTACGAGCAGTACTTC. Its protein product is CSAHTPYEQYF.

V gene TRBV27 combines with J gene TRBJ2-7, with D uncertain. In germline, CDR1 is MNHEY, CDR2 SMNVEV (reference sequence). The CDR3 is made up of 13 amino acids. Trimming took 5 bases from V and 3 from J, leaving 11 bases between them. The CDR3 coding sequence is TGTGCCAGCAGTCCGTCGGACGGCTACGAGCAGTACTTC. It codes for CASSPSDGYEQYF.

The gene calls are TRBV15 and TRBJ2-7, with D uncertain. CDR1 and CDR2 from the germline V gene are LNHNV and YYDKDF (reference sequence). CDR3 length: 14 amino acids. Between the trimmed V and J ends, which lost 5 bases and 0 bases, there was a span of 11 bases. CDR3 in amino acids: CATSPRLDSYEQYF. CDR3 bases: TGTGCCACCAGCCCCCGGTTAGACTCCTACGAGCAGTACTTC.

The chain recombines TRBV7-3 with TRBJ2-1; D may be TRBD2 (5 bases). The germline CDR1 and CDR2 sequences are SGHTA and FQGTGA. Trimming removed 7 bases from V and 9 bases from J, with 7 bases in between. There are 10 residues in the CDR3. This chain's CDR3 is CASNEGEQFF. The DNA for the CDR3 is TGTGCCAGCAATGAGGGTGAGCAGTTCTTC.

This clone occurred once. V and J are TRBV4-2 and TRBJ2-7; possible D gene TRBD2, 5 bases. Trimming stripped 1 base from V and 7 bases from J, with 17 bases between. Germline V lookup: CDR1 LGHNA, CDR2 YNFKEQ. The CDR3 is 15 residues long. The CDR3 coding sequence is TGTGCCAGCAGCCAAGGGGTCCCCTCCGGGGAGGAGCAGTACTTC. Translation: CASSQGVPSGEEQYF.